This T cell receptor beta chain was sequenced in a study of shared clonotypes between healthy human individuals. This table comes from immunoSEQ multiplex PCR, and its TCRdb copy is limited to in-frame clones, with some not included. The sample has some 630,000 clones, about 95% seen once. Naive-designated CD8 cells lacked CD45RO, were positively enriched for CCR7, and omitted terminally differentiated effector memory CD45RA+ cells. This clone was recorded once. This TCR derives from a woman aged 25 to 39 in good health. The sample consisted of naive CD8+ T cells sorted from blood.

CDR3: CASSTQTSRGLTYEQYF. For the CDR3, the DNA is TGTGCCAGCAGCACACAAACTTCCCGGGGGCTTACCTACGAGCAGTACTTC. The chain has TRBV11-2 and TRBJ2-5; D possibly matches TRBD1 or TRBD2 (6 bases each). Judging by the DNA end, TRBJ2-7 fits better; the J call may be wrong. Germline-derived CDR1 and CDR2 are SGHAT and FQNNGV. This CDR3 comprises 17 residues.